The following is a TCR beta chain sequence with its context. Trimming stripped 0 bases from V and 8 bases from J, with 5 bases between. This CDR3 contains 11 residues. Germline V lookup: CDR1 SGHRS, CDR2 YFSETQ. The data are from a study of T cell responses to AZD1222 COVID-19 vaccine. Method: immunoSEQ multiplex PCR; TCRdb's copy keeps in-frame clones and lacks some. The data show about 160,000 clones, with 90% to 95% seen just once and just over 5% held by the top ten. The clonotype comes from an adult who received the AZD1222 COVID-19 vaccine. This chain joins TRBV5-1 and TRBJ1-2; D is undetermined. The sample here was peripheral blood, taken 28 days after the second AZD1222 dose. DNA for the CDR3: TGCGCCAGCAGCTTGGAGGGAGGCTACACCTTC. It is translated as CASSLEGGYTF.